Listed here are 23 T cell receptor beta chains from one sample, sequenced in a study of a mutant IDH1 vaccine in newly diagnosed glioma. Described time point: week 23, last vaccination. Every vaccine dose comprised 300 ug of mutant IDH1 20-mer peptide plus topical imiquimod. Sequenced by immunoSEQ multiplex PCR; TCRdb stores in-frame clones only, minus some. The table includes about 54,000 clones, around 80% detected once. Their specific antigens are unknown. Sequencing was performed on PBMCs, taken from a glioma patient whose treatment included an IDH1 peptide vaccine. These receptors were collected from a man in his forties with glioma.

The V call is TRBV2, the J call TRBJ2-2, with 7 nucleotides matching TRBD2. The ends lost 7 bases at V and 5 bases at J; junction bases unmatched: 7. Per germline, CDR1 SNHLY and CDR2 FYNNEI. The CDR3 extends over 14 amino acids. The CDR3 reads CASKAGLYTGELFF. In DNA, the CDR3 is TGTGCCAGCAAAGCGGGGCTATATACCGGGGAGCTGTTTTTT.

The chain carries TRBV5-1 and TRBJ1-6; D call uncertain. The V end was cut by 0 bases, the J end by 5 bases, with 6 bases between. The CDR3 extends over 14 amino acids. From germline, CDR1 is SGHRS and CDR2 YFSETQ. CDR3 DNA sequence: TGCGCCAGCAGCTTGGGGCAGAATAATTCACCCCTCCACTTT. This codes for CASSLGQNNSPLHF.

This clone turned up a few times. CDR3 in DNA: TGTGCCATCAGTGAGCAGACGGAGTATGGCTACACCTTC. Protein sequence: CAISEQTEYGYTF. The V gene is TRBV10-3, the J gene TRBJ1-2; D is uncertain. Trimming stripped 2 bases from V and 5 bases from J, with 9 bases between. CDR3 length: 13 residues. CDR1 ENHRY and CDR2 SYGVKD come from the germline V gene.

J is TRBJ1-1 and V is TRBV5-1, with D uncertain. The V gene lost 0 bases and the J gene lost 3 bases, with 9 bases spanning the gap. The germline V gene has CDR1 SGHRS and CDR2 YFSETQ. The length of the CDR3 is 14 residues. CDR3 bases: TGCGCCAGCAGCTTGGTAGCAGTGGACACTGAAGCTTTCTTT. It translates to CASSLVAVDTEAFF.

The chain links TRBV4-2 to TRBJ2-5, with 9 bases lining up with TRBD1. The V gene end was trimmed by 4 bases and the J gene end by 3 bases; junction bases not matched to a gene: 3. CDR3 length: 14 residues. Looked up from germline, CDR1 is LGHNA and CDR2 is YNFKEQ. The CDR3 coding sequence is TGTGCCAGCAGCCTGGGGACAGGGAAAGAGACCCAGTACTTC. Amino acids: CASSLGTGKETQYF.

This clone appeared a few times. V is TRBV7-6 and J is TRBJ2-2; possible D gene TRBD2, 5 bases. The germline gives CDR1 SGHVS, CDR2 FNYEAQ. V lost 2 bases and J lost 0, with 10 bases in between. The CDR3 runs to 16 residues. CDR3 residues: CASSLLDFANTGELFF. The CDR3 region has the DNA TGTGCCAGCAGCTTATTGGACTTCGCGAACACCGGGGAGCTGTTTTTT.

This chain joins TRBV19 and TRBJ1-5, with 9 bases identical to TRBD1. J gave up 5 bases and V 5 bases, and 7 bases lay outside the gene matches. Germline assignment: CDR1 LNHDA and CDR2 SQIVND (reference sequence). This CDR3 has 15 amino acids. CDR3 DNA: TGTGCCAGTAGTCCCCTGGACAGGGGCGATCAGCCCCAGCATTTT. The encoded protein is CASSPLDRGDQPQHF.

J is TRBJ1-5 and V is TRBV10-3, with D unresolved. This CDR3 contains 15 residues. Trimming left V 0 bases short and J 3 bases short, with 9 bases between. Germline V gene data show CDR1 as ENHRY and CDR2 as SYGVKD. CDR3 DNA: TGTGCCATCAGTGAGTCGGTCGGCATCAATCAGCCCCAGCATTTT. Residues: CAISESVGINQPQHF.

CDR3 nucleotide sequence: TGTGCCAGCAGTCCCACAGGGGAGGCAGGTGGCTACACCTTC. Amino acid sequence: CASSPTGEAGGYTF. V is TRBV11-1 and J is TRBJ1-2, with TRBD1 identical over 7 bases. Trimming at V came to 6 bases and at J to 7 bases, leaving 11 bases not matched to a gene. Germline V CDR1 and CDR2: SGHAT, FQDESV (reference sequence). The CDR3 loop spans 14 amino acids.

The CDR3 region has the DNA TGTGCCTGGAGGAGGACAGGGACCAATGAGCAGTTCTTC. It yields the protein CAWRRTGTNEQFF. The V gene is TRBV30, the J gene TRBJ2-1; TRBD1 agrees at 8 bases. Germline trimming cut 3 bases from V and 6 bases from J; bases unmatched to any gene: 4. The V gene's germline CDR1 is GTSNPN and CDR2 SVGIG (reference sequence). The CDR3 spans 13 residues.

For the CDR3, the DNA is TGTGCCAGCAGCTTTCGCGAAGATACGCAGTATTTT. Translating gives CASSFREDTQYF. J is TRBJ2-3 and V is TRBV7-9; D is unresolved. This CDR3 contains 12 residues. CDR1 is SEHNR, CDR2 FQNEAQ, per germline (reference sequence). With 3 bases removed from V and 5 bases from J, the gap between germline ends came to 6 bases.

This clone was counted a single time. The chain joins TRBV2 to TRBJ2-1; D may be TRBD1 (6 bases). Trimming cost V 7 bases and J 6 bases, with 13 bases left between them. CDR1 and CDR2 from the germline V gene are SNHLY and FYNNEI. This CDR3 has 13 residues. CDR3 protein: CASIRDNINEQFF. The CDR3 bases are TGTGCCAGCATACGGGACAATATCAATGAGCAGTTCTTC.

The chain employs TRBV5-6 and TRBJ1-4, with D unresolved. This CDR3 comprises 19 residues. Germline CDR1 reads SGHDT; CDR2 reads YYEEEE. Trimming stripped 6 bases from V and 0 bases from J, with 24 bases between. As DNA, the CDR3 is TGTGCCAGCATCGAATGGGCCTTGCACGGGGAGGCAACTAATGAAAAACTGTTTTTT. This codes for CASIEWALHGEATNEKLFF.

V gene TRBV9 combines with J gene TRBJ1-1, with D perhaps matching TRBD1 (5 bases). Between the trimmed V and J ends, which lost 3 bases and 3 bases, there was a span of 9 bases. This CDR3 is 13 amino acids long. The germline gives CDR1 SGDLS, CDR2 YYNGEE. The CDR3 nucleotides read TGTGCCAGCAGCGGGGGGAGGCACACTGAAGCTTTCTTT. Translation: CASSGGRHTEAFF. The full variable domain, rest sourced from reference TRBV9 and TRBJ1-1, is DSGVTQTPKHLITATGQRVTLRCSPRSGDLSVYWYQQSLDQGLQFLIQYYNGEERAKGNILERFSAQQFPDLHSELNLSSLELGDSALYFCASSGGRHTEAFFGQGTRLTVV.

This clone was counted a few times. Other DNA sequences in the same sample also yield this CDR3. V usage is TRBV5-1 and J usage is TRBJ2-7; the D is unclear. Germline loops: CDR1 SGHRS, CDR2 YFSETQ. The length of the CDR3 is 14 residues. The V gene lost 0 bases and the J gene lost 4 bases, with 11 bases spanning the gap. The CDR3 DNA follows: TGCGCCAGCAGCTTGGTAGTACAGCCATACGAGCAGTACTTC. This sequence encodes CASSLVVQPYEQYF.

The V call is TRBV6-5, the J call TRBJ2-2; D may match TRBD1 or TRBD2 (5 bases each). The V end was cut by 2 bases, the J end by 6 bases, with 13 bases between. Looked up from germline, CDR1 is MNHEY and CDR2 is SVGAGI. The CDR3 is 15 residues long. The CDR3 reads CASSYEGNGAGELFF. CDR3 coding DNA: TGTGCCAGCAGTTACGAGGGGAACGGAGCCGGGGAGCTGTTTTTT.

This clone came up once. The chain combines TRBV27 with TRBJ1-5; TRBD1 aligns across 8 bases. The CDR3 totals 13 residues. Losses at the gene ends were 8 bases for V and 4 bases for J; bases not matched to a gene: 4. Germline lookup yields CDR1 MNHEY and CDR2 SMNVEV (reference sequence). CDR3 nucleotides: TGTGCCAGCCAGACAGGGGCGAATCAGCCCCAGCATTTT. It translates to CASQTGANQPQHF.

The chain has TRBV29-1 and TRBJ2-7; 8 nucleotides agree with TRBD1. The V gene end was trimmed by 5 bases and the J gene end by 3 bases; junction bases not matched to a gene: 15. Per germline, CDR1 SQVTM and CDR2 ANQGSEA. The CDR3 has 16 residues. CDR3 in DNA: TGCAGCGTTCAGAGCAGGGGGCGGGTAGGAGGCTACGAGCAGTACTTC. Translated, it gives CSVQSRGRVGGYEQYF.

The V gene is TRBV20-1, the J gene TRBJ2-7; D ambiguous. Germline values: CDR1 DFQATT, CDR2 SNEGSKA (reference sequence). The V and J ends lost 5 bases and 2 bases respectively, with 7 bases between them. CDR3 length: 11 amino acids. CDR3 residues: CSASRTYEQYF. CDR3 coding DNA: TGCAGTGCTTCCAGGACCTACGAGCAGTACTTC.

The chain uses TRBV30 and TRBJ2-4, with 13 bases aligning to TRBD2. V lost 2 bases and J lost 1; bases outside the gene matches: 8. The CDR3 contains 18 residues. Germline V gene sequence: CDR1 GTSNPN, CDR2 SVGIG (reference sequence). CDR3 nucleotide sequence: TGTGCCTGGAGTCCTACTAGCGGGGGGGCCGGGGCCAAAAACATTCAGTACTTC. Its translation: CAWSPTSGGAGAKNIQYF.

V gene TRBV6-5 combines with J gene TRBJ2-1; 13 nucleotides agree with TRBD2. Trimming removed 6 bases from V and 10 bases from J; junction bases left unmatched: 6. The CDR3 extends over 14 amino acids. Germline assignment: CDR1 MNHEY and CDR2 SVGAGI. This chain's CDR3 is CASRELAGGREQFF. The CDR3 DNA follows: TGTGCCAGCAGGGAACTAGCGGGGGGGAGAGAGCAGTTCTTC.

This clone was seen a handful of times. V gene TRBV30 combines with J gene TRBJ1-2; 7 positions match TRBD1. Trimming removed 5 bases from V and 3 bases from J; junction bases left unmatched: 6. This CDR3 has 13 amino acids. The germline gives CDR1 GTSNPN, CDR2 SVGIG (reference sequence). CDR3 bases: TGTGCCTGGTCCCCCGGGACAGACTATGGCTACACCTTC. Translated: CAWSPGTDYGYTF.

The rearrangement uses TRBV2 and TRBJ2-4; D is undetermined. Germline lookup yields CDR1 SNHLY and CDR2 FYNNEI. The ends were cut back, 0 bases at V and 5 bases at J, with 14 bases in the middle. The CDR3 contains 16 residues. The CDR3 coding sequence is TGTGCCAGCAGTGAAGCGACCGAGTTGGTCCAAAACATTCAGTACTTC. It translates to CASSEATELVQNIQYF.